A single sample is the source of the 15 T cell receptor beta chains below, sequenced in a study of CD8 T cells in Susac syndrome. When the RNA was reverse transcribed, random hexamers were used with an input of roughly 0.45 to 1 ug. TCRdb re-derived calls from the immunoSEQ multiplex PCR reads in MiXCR, one entry per CDR3 protein. The data hold more than 150,000 distinct CDR3 sequences, with more than 85% observed a single time. The specimen sequenced was CD8+ T cells from PBMCs. The receptors were sampled from a human donor with Susac syndrome.

V usage is TRBV6-5 and J usage is TRBJ2-7, with 8 bases that match TRBD2. CDR1 is MNHEY, CDR2 SVGAGI, per germline. J was trimmed by 3 bases and V by 9 bases; bases with no gene match: 10. The CDR3 covers 14 residues. The CDR3: CASSYSGTSYEQYF. The CDR3 region has the DNA TGTGCCAGTAGCTATTCCGGGACTAGCTACGAGCAGTACTTC.

The chain couples TRBV7-3 to TRBJ1-2; 9 bases are a match to TRBD1. The length of the CDR3 is 15 residues. From germline, CDR1 is SGHTA and CDR2 FQGTGA. V trimming: 3 bases; J trimming: 4 bases; junction bases outside the gene matches: 6. For the CDR3, the DNA is TGTGCCAGCAGCTTGGGACAGGGAAACTTCTATGGCTACACCTTC. Its translation is CASSLGQGNFYGYTF.

The genes are TRBV28 and TRBJ2-7; the match to TRBD2 covers 7 bases. V lost 6 bases and J lost 6; bases outside the gene matches: 14. The CDR3 is made up of 15 amino acids. The germline CDR1 and CDR2 sequences are MDHEN and SYDVKM. The CDR3: CASRGGMITGLEQYF. The CDR3 region has the DNA TGTGCCAGCAGGGGGGGGATGATCACCGGACTCGAGCAGTACTTC.

The chain employs TRBV28 and TRBJ2-7, with a possible D match to TRBD1 (7 bases). Per germline, CDR1 MDHEN and CDR2 SYDVKM. The V end was cut by 3 bases, the J end by 5 bases, with 11 bases between. The CDR3 has 13 amino acids. The CDR3 is CASSFRGVNEQYF. CDR3 DNA: TGTGCCAGCAGTTTCAGGGGGGTCAACGAGCAGTACTTC.

The chain recombines TRBV12-3 or TRBV12-4 with TRBJ1-2, with D unclear. This CDR3 has 13 residues. V was shortened by 5 bases and J by 3 bases, with 10 bases between the two germline ends. The CDR3 coding sequence is TGTGCCAGCAGTCCCACAGAAGACTATGGCTACACCTTC. It codes for CASSPTEDYGYTF.

The V and J genes are TRBV28 and TRBJ2-7, with TRBD2 matching 11 bases. Germline trimming cut 0 bases from V and 1 base from J; bases unmatched to any gene: 5. Germline loops: CDR1 MDHEN, CDR2 SYDVKM. This CDR3 has 17 residues. The CDR3 protein is CASSLWGTSGSSYEQYF. CDR3 DNA: TGTGCCAGCAGTTTATGGGGGACTAGCGGTAGTTCCTACGAGCAGTACTTC.

This chain uses TRBV9 with TRBJ2-5; D is unresolved. CDR1 and CDR2 from the germline V gene are SGDLS and YYNGEE. The V and J ends lost 2 bases and 0 bases respectively, with 14 bases between them. CDR3 length equals 16 residues. In DNA, the CDR3 is TGTGCCAGCAGCGTCGAACCTAATGCTTACCAAGAGACCCAGTACTTC. Its protein is CASSVEPNAYQETQYF.

J is TRBJ2-7 and V is TRBV4-1; 8 positions agree with TRBD2. Germline V CDR1 and CDR2: MGHRA, YSYEKL. V lost 1 base to trimming and J lost 0 bases; unmatched junction nucleotides: 5. The CDR3 spans 16 residues. CDR3 amino acids: CASSQASGSSSYEQYF. Written as DNA, the CDR3 is TGCGCCAGCAGCCAAGCCAGCGGGAGTAGCTCCTACGAGCAGTACTTC.

This clonotype was seen once. J is TRBJ2-1 and V is TRBV28; TRBD1 aligns across 11 bases. With V trimmed by 8 bases and J by 6 bases, 9 bases remained unmatched. Germline V gives CDR1 MDHEN, CDR2 SYDVKM. The CDR3 is 15 amino acids. The CDR3 DNA follows: TGTGCCAGCCTCGGGTTAGGGACAGGGGGCAATGAGCAGTTCTTC. Protein: CASLGLGTGGNEQFF.

The chain employs TRBV12-3 or TRBV12-4 and TRBJ1-2; the D is unclear. The CDR3 consists of 15 residues. Between the trimmed V and J ends, which lost 6 bases and 0 bases, there was a span of 14 bases. CDR3 DNA: TGTGCCAGCAGCAGTCCGGGAAATCCTAACTATGGCTACACCTTC. Protein: CASSSPGNPNYGYTF.

This chain uses TRBV6-5 with TRBJ1-1, with D possibly TRBD1 on 5 matching bases. Trimming removed 2 bases at V and 5 bases at J, with 12 bases between. Germline CDR1 MNHEY, CDR2 SVGAGI. The CDR3 extends over 14 amino acids. The CDR3 DNA follows: TGTGCCAGCAGTTACGGGGGGGAGCGGACTGAAGCTTTCTTT. It specifies CASSYGGERTEAFF.

The chain carries TRBV27 and TRBJ2-7, with 8 bases matching TRBD1. The CDR3 runs to 13 residues. V lost 5 bases and J lost 2; bases outside the gene matches: 2. Germline V gene sequence: CDR1 MNHEY, CDR2 SMNVEV (reference sequence). CDR3 in DNA: TGTGCCAGCAGTCGACAGGGGACCTACGAGCAGTACTTC. Its translation is CASSRQGTYEQYF.

The genes are TRBV13 and TRBJ2-5, with 9 bases fitting TRBD2. V trimming: 5 bases; J trimming: 7 bases; junction bases outside the gene matches: 11. Germline CDR1 and CDR2: PRHDT and FYEKMQ (reference sequence). The CDR3 covers 15 residues. DNA for the CDR3: TGTGCCAGCAGCCTCGGGACTAGCCCAGGAGGGACCCAGTACTTC. Amino acid sequence: CASSLGTSPGGTQYF.

The V and J genes are TRBV29-1 and TRBJ2-7; TRBD2 might be the D (6 bases). The CDR3 has 13 residues. With 4 bases removed from V and 4 bases from J, the gap between germline ends came to 14 bases. CDR1 SQVTM and CDR2 ANQGSEA come from the germline V gene. The CDR3 DNA sequence: TGCAGCGTTGCCCCGGGACTTTCATACGAGCAGTACTTC. Protein product: CSVAPGLSYEQYF.

J is TRBJ2-7 and V is TRBV20-1; possibly TRBD2 for D (6 bases). V was trimmed by 0 bases and J by 1 base, leaving 10 bases between them. The CDR3 sequence is 14 residues long. Per germline, CDR1 DFQATT and CDR2 SNEGSKA (reference sequence). The CDR3 DNA reads TGCAGTGCTAGAGATCGGGCGGGGTCCTACGAGCAGTACTTC. It is translated as CSARDRAGSYEQYF.